A selection of T cell receptor beta chains follows, all from one sample in a study of T cells in Graves' hyperthyroidism and ophthalmopathy. One entry per CDR3 protein results from TCRdb running MiXCR on the multiplex PCR reads. This table holds some 600,000 distinct CDR3 sequences, roughly 13% found once. Input material: blood. The receptors were gathered from a woman between 25 and 40 years old with Graves' hyperthyroidism that later progressed to Graves' ophthalmopathy. CDR3s include the opening cysteine and the closing phenylalanine or tryptophan. D genes are given only for firm matches. Not all rows give a size; the values are once, few, many and, for expanded clones, a class.

J,V,size,length,D,CDR3,DNA
TRBJ2-7,TRBV28,many,14,-,CASSSGQTPSEQYF,TGTGCCAGCAGTTCCGGACAGACCCCGAGCGAGCAGTACTTC
TRBJ1-1,TRBV28,few,15,TRBD1,CASSLTGGAHTEAFF,TGTGCCAGCAGTTTAACAGGGGGCGCCCACACTGAAGCTTTCTTT
TRBJ2-1,TRBV29-1,many,12,-,CSVEMGGNEQFF,TGCAGCGTTGAAATGGGGGGCAATGAGCAGTTCTTC
TRBJ2-7,TRBV27,-,14,TRBD2,CASGHSGGPYEQYF,TGTGCCAGCGGGCACAGCGGGGGCCCCTACGAGCAGTACTTC
TRBJ2-1,TRBV20-1,many,18,TRBD2,CSARQLAGKESSYNEQFF,TGCAGTGCTAGGCAATTAGCGGGGAAGGAGAGCTCCTACAATGAGCAGTTCTTC
TRBJ2-2,TRBV27,many,15,TRBD2,CASSSGGAGTGELFF,TGTGCCAGCAGTTCGGGGGGAGCGGGGACCGGGGAGCTGTTTTTT
TRBJ2-7,TRBV12-5,-,16,TRBD1,CASGLVLGRGNSEQYF,TGTGCTAGTGGTTTGGTACTTGGCAGGGGGAATTCCGAGCAGTACTTC
TRBJ1-1,TRBV5-4,-,13,-,CASSLTSYAEAFF,TGTGCCAGCAGCTTAACATCCTATGCTGAAGCTTTCTTT
TRBJ2-3,TRBV11-2,many,13,-,CASSPGDADTQYF,TGTGCCAGCAGCCCAGGGGATGCAGATACGCAGTATTTT
TRBJ2-4,TRBV30,many,12,-,CAWDLAKNIQYF,TGTGCCTGGGACCTAGCCAAAAACATTCAGTACTTC
TRBJ1-2,TRBV12-3/TRBV12-4,many,14,-,CATTPGDGVVGYTF,TGTGCCACCACCCCTGGGGATGGGGTAGTTGGCTACACCTTC
TRBJ2-1,TRBV5-1,many,18,TRBD2,CASSSRANSGSTYNEQFF,TGCGCCAGCAGCTCTCGGGCAAATAGCGGGAGTACCTACAATGAGCAGTTCTTC
TRBJ2-7,TRBV14,few,16,TRBD1,CASSPLPGQGPYEQYF,TGTGCCAGCAGCCCACTTCCCGGACAGGGCCCCTACGAGCAGTACTTC
TRBJ1-1,TRBV27,many,16,TRBD1,CASSLMGTGANTEAFF,TGTGCCAGCAGTTTAATGGGGACAGGGGCGAACACTGAAGCTTTCTTT
TRBJ1-5,TRBV28,many,16,-,CASSLPQIHSNQPQHF,TGTGCCAGCAGTTTACCCCAGATACATAGCAATCAGCCCCAGCATTTT
TRBJ2-7,TRBV7-2,many,14,-,CASSLGRASYEQYF,TGTGCCAGCAGCTTAGGGAGGGCCTCCTACGAGCAGTACTTC
TRBJ2-1,TRBV28,few,14,TRBD2,CASFASGRINEQFF,TGTGCCAGCTTCGCTAGCGGGAGGATCAATGAGCAGTTCTTC
TRBJ1-1,TRBV18,many,13,-,CASSRQDGTEAFF,TGTGCCAGCTCACGACAAGACGGCACTGAAGCTTTCTTT
TRBJ2-1,TRBV5-4,-,17,-,CASSPGRFGSRYNEQFF,TGTGCCAGCAGCCCTGGGAGATTCGGCTCCAGGTACAATGAGCAGTTCTTC
TRBJ1-1,TRBV12-5,many,14,-,CASGLQGLGTEAFF,TGTGCTAGTGGTTTGCAGGGGCTCGGCACTGAAGCTTTCTTT
TRBJ1-2,TRBV10-3,many,15,TRBD1,CAISSGQEVNYGYTF,TGTGCCATCAGCTCAGGACAGGAAGTTAACTATGGCTACACCTTC
TRBJ2-3,TRBV7-9,many,16,TRBD2,CASSLELAGGADTQYF,TGTGCCAGCAGCTTGGAATTAGCGGGAGGGGCAGATACGCAGTATTTT
TRBJ1-4,TRBV5-1,-,16,-,CASSLGGAPTNEKLFF,TGCGCCAGCAGCTTGGGGGGCGCCCCGACTAATGAAAAACTGTTTTTT
TRBJ2-7,TRBV2,many,16,-,CASRQGHGESSYEQYF,TGTGCCAGCAGACAAGGACACGGAGAAAGCTCCTACGAGCAGTACTTC
TRBJ2-3,TRBV12-3/TRBV12-4,many,12,-,CASTRPGDTQYF,TGTGCCAGCACCCGACCTGGGGATACGCAGTATTTT
TRBJ1-4,TRBV13,many,16,-,CASSLGSGLNNEKLFF,TGTGCCAGCAGCTTAGGCTCAGGACTGAATAATGAAAAACTGTTTTTT
TRBJ1-1,TRBV6-1,few,14,-,CASRGGALDSEAFF,TGTGCCAGCCGAGGGGGGGCTTTAGACTCTGAAGCTTTCTTT
TRBJ2-3,TRBV18,many,18,-,CASSPFHGRSTSTDTQYF,TGTGCCAGCTCACCCTTCCACGGCCGGTCGACTAGCACAGATACGCAGTATTTT
TRBJ1-1,TRBV29-1,many,12,TRBD1,CSVQGARTEAFF,TGCAGCGTCCAGGGGGCGAGGACTGAAGCTTTCTTT
TRBJ1-5,TRBV24-1,many,16,TRBD1,CATSDPGTGGNQPQHF,TGTGCCACCAGTGATCCCGGGACAGGGGGCAATCAGCCCCAGCATTTT
TRBJ2-7,TRBV15,-,18,-,CATSRDLVGGGSIYEQYF,TGTGCCACCAGCAGAGATTTAGTAGGCGGAGGATCGATCTACGAGCAGTACTTC
TRBJ2-5,TRBV20-1,many,20,TRBD2,CSARAGLAGEQHYARETQYF,TGCAGTGCTAGGGCGGGACTAGCGGGAGAGCAACATTACGCCAGGGAGACCCAGTACTTC
TRBJ2-2,TRBV18,-,16,-,CASSPVAAENTGELFF,TGTGCCAGCTCACCCGTAGCGGCGGAGAACACCGGGGAGCTGTTTTTT
TRBJ1-2,TRBV6-1,many,13,-,CASSAPRDNGYTF,TGTGCCAGCAGCGCCCCGCGGGATAATGGCTACACCTTC
TRBJ2-1,TRBV5-1,many,15,-,CARANQQKAYNEQFF,TGCGCCAGAGCCAATCAGCAGAAGGCCTACAATGAGCAGTTCTTC
TRBJ2-7,TRBV24-1,many,16,-,CATSDGPGRERYEQYF,TGTGCCACCAGTGATGGGCCGGGACGAGAGCGCTACGAGCAGTACTTC
TRBJ2-5,TRBV6-2/TRBV6-3,many,16,-,CATRPTTRTDQETQYF,TGTGCCACCCGACCAACTACTAGGACGGATCAAGAGACCCAGTACTTC
TRBJ1-6,TRBV28,many,16,-,CASSSLRWRGDSPLHF,TGTGCCAGCAGTTCCCTGCGTTGGAGGGGGGATTCACCCCTCCACTTT
TRBJ1-1,TRBV2,many,15,-,CASSEGDIRNTEAFF,TGTGCCAGCAGTGAAGGGGACATTAGGAACACTGAAGCTTTCTTT
TRBJ2-1,TRBV27,many,11,-,CASRGGYEQFF,TGTGCCAGCCGTGGTGGATATGAGCAGTTCTTC
TRBJ1-5,TRBV7-2,many,13,-,CASSSQGRQPQHF,TGTGCCAGCAGCTCACAGGGACGCCAGCCCCAGCATTTT